Below are 16 T cell receptor beta chains sequenced from a single sample in a study of shared clonotypes between healthy human individuals. This table comes from immunoSEQ multiplex PCR, and its TCRdb copy is limited to in-frame clones, with some not included. The profile shows some 1 million clones, around 74% of them singletons. Specimen: memory CD4+ T cells sorted from blood. Subset described: CD45RA-negative fraction. The receptor set was obtained from a man younger than 35 in good health.

The rearrangement uses TRBV5-4 and TRBJ2-7, with TRBD2 matching 11 bases. Germline V gene lookup returns CDR1 SGHNT and CDR2 YYREEE (reference sequence). This CDR3 has 15 amino acids. Germline trimming cut 4 bases from V and 0 bases from J; bases unmatched to any gene: 3. CDR3: CASSTGLAGSYEQYF. The CDR3 nucleotides are TGTGCCAGCAGCACAGGACTAGCGGGCTCCTACGAGCAGTACTTC.

The chain carries TRBV2 and TRBJ2-5; D is unresolved. The germline V and J ends were trimmed by 4 bases and 4 bases, with 10 bases remaining between them. Germline assignment: CDR1 SNHLY and CDR2 FYNNEI. This CDR3 spans 13 amino acids. CDR3: CASSAGRRETQYF. The CDR3, as DNA: TGTGCCAGCAGTGCTGGGCGGAGAGAGACCCAGTACTTC.

The chain carries TRBV5-1 and TRBJ1-5; D is unresolved. Per germline, CDR1 SGHRS and CDR2 YFSETQ. This CDR3 region has 13 residues. V was trimmed by 4 bases and J by 5 bases, leaving 10 bases between them. CDR3 DNA: TGCGCCAGCAGCCGCGACGTGGATCAGCCCCAGCATTTT. Encoded protein: CASSRDVDQPQHF.

The chain has TRBV11-3 and TRBJ1-1; the D is unclear. Germline assignment: CDR1 SGHNT and CDR2 YENEEA. Trimming shortened V by 6 bases and J by 3 bases, and 14 bases separated the two germline ends. There are 14 residues in the CDR3. CDR3 in DNA: TGTGCCAGCAGACTTGGTGGACGGGACACTGAAGCTTTCTTT. Its translation: CASRLGGRDTEAFF.

The rearrangement joins TRBV7-2 to TRBJ2-5; the D is unclear. This CDR3 is 14 amino acids long. Trimming stripped 1 base from V and 1 base from J, with 7 bases between. Germline-derived CDR1 and CDR2 are SGHTA and FQGNSA. The CDR3 nucleotides read TGTGCCAGCAGCTTAGAATGGGGCCAAGAGACCCAGTACTTC. This sequence encodes CASSLEWGQETQYF.

As concerns this clone: Other DNA sequences of this sample code for an identical CDR3. The chain uses TRBV4-3 and TRBJ2-5; 13 positions agree with TRBD2. CDR3 length: 16 amino acids. CDR1 and CDR2 (germline): LGHNA, YSLEER. V shed 1 base, J shed 4 bases, and the junction held 3 bases outside the gene matches. The CDR3 is CASSQGLAGGGETQYF. The CDR3 bases are TGCGCCAGCAGCCAAGGACTAGCGGGAGGTGGAGAGACCCAGTACTTC.

This chain links TRBV5-1 with TRBJ1-2; maybe TRBD1 (5 bases). V was pared by 3 bases and J by 7 bases, with 19 bases between. The CDR3 is made up of 15 amino acids. The germline CDR1 and CDR2 sequences are SGHRS and YFSETQ. The CDR3 reads CASSYDSVLGGGYTF. The DNA for the CDR3 is TGCGCCAGCAGCTACGACAGCGTCTTGGGGGGTGGCTACACCTTC.

The chain employs TRBV11-2 and TRBJ2-3; 11 bases map to TRBD2. CDR3 length equals 18 residues. The V segment lost 5 bases and the J segment 3 bases; nucleotides outside the gene matches: 13. Germline values: CDR1 SGHAT, CDR2 FQNNGV. The CDR3 sequence: CASSKPPKTSGVTDTQYF. The CDR3 coding sequence is TGTGCCAGCAGCAAACCTCCGAAGACTAGCGGGGTGACAGATACGCAGTATTTT.

The genes are TRBV4-1 and TRBJ2-7; possibly TRBD1 or TRBD2 for D (5 bases each). Trimming took off 5 bases at V and 0 bases at J, with 8 bases between the two ends. The CDR3 is 13 amino acids. Germline V gene sequence: CDR1 MGHRA, CDR2 YSYEKL. CDR3 sequence reads: CASSFGTSYEQYF. The CDR3 nucleotides are TGCGCCAGCAGCTTCGGGACCTCCTACGAGCAGTACTTC.

The table lists this clone with a few counts. V and J are TRBV27 and TRBJ1-1, with TRBD1 matching over 9 bases. The germline V gene encodes CDR1 MNHEY and CDR2 SMNVEV (reference sequence). This CDR3 is 16 amino acids long. The V gene end was trimmed by 6 bases and the J gene end by 10 bases; junction bases not matched to a gene: 18. CDR3 nucleotide sequence: TGTGCCAGCAGGAAACCTACCGCCGGGGACAGGGTGTTAGCTTTCTTT. It codes for CASRKPTAGDRVLAFF.

The V gene is TRBV7-8, the J gene TRBJ1-3, with unresolved D. V lost 6 bases and J lost 0, with 15 bases in between. Germline V gives CDR1 SGHVS, CDR2 FQNEAQ. This CDR3 is built from 16 residues. The CDR3 region has the DNA TGTGCCAGCAGTTCCCCGGGCAGGAGCTCTGGAAACACCATATATTTT. Translating gives CASSSPGRSSGNTIYF. Based on the CDR3 plus reference TRBV7-8 and TRBJ1-3, the full variable domain is GAGVSQSPRYKVAKRGQDVALRCDPISGHVSLFWYQQALGQGPEFLTYFQNEAQLDKSGLPSDRFFAERPEGSVSTLKIQRTQQEDSAVYLCASSSPGRSSGNTIYFGEGSWLTVV.

As regards this clone: At the DNA level, this CDR3 is encoded by other sequences in the same sample as well. The chain links TRBV30 to TRBJ1-4, with 10 nucleotides matching TRBD1. The trim removed 2 bases at V and 7 bases at J, leaving 4 bases unmatched. This CDR3 is 14 amino acids long. Germline-derived CDR1 and CDR2 are GTSNPN and SVGIG (reference sequence). CDR3 sequence reads: CAWSTGQGGEKLFF. Here the CDR3 DNA reads TGTGCCTGGAGTACCGGACAGGGGGGTGAAAAACTGTTTTTT.

The sample holds a few counts of this clone. At the DNA level, this CDR3 is encoded by other sequences in the same sample as well. The rearrangement links TRBV7-2 to TRBJ1-1; D remains ambiguous. In germline, CDR1 is SGHTA, CDR2 FQGNSA. Trimming took 5 bases from V and 0 from J, leaving 7 bases between them. This CDR3 comprises 13 residues. As DNA, the CDR3 is TGTGCCAGCAGCCGGCAAGTGAACACTGAAGCTTTCTTT. Amino acid sequence: CASSRQVNTEAFF.

The rearrangement uses TRBV6-1 and TRBJ2-3; no reliable D call. The germline V gene encodes CDR1 MNHNS and CDR2 SASEGT. The CDR3 loop spans 15 amino acids. Trimming removed 2 bases from V and 0 bases from J, with 9 bases in between. CDR3 bases: TGTGCCAGCAGTGAAACCGGGCTCAGCACAGATACGCAGTATTTT. Encoded protein: CASSETGLSTDTQYF.

A few counts support this clone. The V and J genes are TRBV25-1 and TRBJ1-1; D is uncertain. The CDR3 spans 11 residues. V was clipped by 6 bases and J by 5 bases, with 7 bases between them. Germline loops: CDR1 MGHDK, CDR2 SYGVNS. The CDR3: CASRYLTEAFF. The CDR3 DNA reads as TGTGCCAGCAGGTATTTAACTGAAGCTTTCTTT.

The V call is TRBV7-3, the J call TRBJ2-3; 11 positions agree with TRBD2. V lost 5 bases and J lost 6; bases outside the gene matches: 7. The CDR3 has 15 amino acids. Germline V gene sequence: CDR1 SGHTA, CDR2 FQGTGA. In DNA, the CDR3 is TGTGCCAGCAGCCCCCGACTAGCGGGGCGGGATACGCAGTATTTT. Its translation is CASSPRLAGRDTQYF. Full variable domain (missing parts from reference TRBV7-3 and TRBJ2-3): GAGVSQTPSNKVTEKGKYVELRCDPISGHTALYWYRQSLGQGPEFLIYFQGTGAADDSGLPNDRFFAVRPEGSVSTLKIQRTERGDSAVYLCASSPRLAGRDTQYFGPGTRLTVL.